The 21 T cell receptor beta chains in this list originate from one sample, sequenced in a study of cytomegalovirus exposure and HLA in healthy donors. The PCR was carried out with 60 Vbeta primers and 13 Jbeta primers. Libraries were prepared by immunoSEQ multiplex PCR; TCRdb keeps only in-frame clonotypes and omits some of them. Here the sample spans under 200,000 clones, more than 75% being singletons. Sequenced sample: PBMCs. Receptors originate from a man aged 25 to 40 in good health and CMV-seropositive.

This clone was seen a single time. The V gene is TRBV2, the J gene TRBJ1-1, with 10 bases that match TRBD1. This CDR3 region has 15 residues. With 6 bases clipped from V and 5 bases from J, the junction kept 9 bases outside the gene matches. The germline gives CDR1 SNHLY, CDR2 FYNNEI. In DNA form, the CDR3 reads TGTGCCAGCAGGATCTTAGGACAGGGGGGAACTGAAGCTTTCTTT. Its protein is CASRILGQGGTEAFF.

This clone appeared a few times. The chain has TRBV4-3 and TRBJ1-2; D gene uncertain. The CDR3 runs to 14 residues. The V end lost 1 base, the J end lost 4 bases, and 10 bases lay between the germline ends. Germline V gene data show CDR1 as LGHNA and CDR2 as YSLEER. CDR3 nucleotide sequence: TGCGCCAGCAGCCAAGCGTCGGGGTCCTATGGCTACACCTTC. Its translation is CASSQASGSYGYTF.

The chain couples TRBV5-8 to TRBJ2-5, with D maybe TRBD2 (5 bases). Germline assignment: CDR1 SGHTS and CDR2 YDEGEE. CDR3 length equals 15 residues. The V end was cut by 0 bases, the J end by 5 bases, with 14 bases between. In DNA form, the CDR3 reads TGTGCCAGCAGCTTGGAGGGTGGGAGCCGTGAGACCCAGTACTTC. Protein product: CASSLEGGSRETQYF.

This chain joins TRBV5-1 and TRBJ2-1; the D is unclear. Looked up from germline, CDR1 is SGHRS and CDR2 is YFSETQ. The CDR3 consists of 14 residues. V lost 7 bases, J lost 0 bases, and 11 bases lay in between. The CDR3 loop reads CASSPEYSYNEQFF. The CDR3 DNA sequence: TGCGCCAGCTCCCCAGAATACTCCTACAATGAGCAGTTCTTC.

The V call is TRBV28, the J call TRBJ1-5; no clear D. Trimming stripped 3 bases from V and 8 bases from J, with 8 bases between. Germline V gene sequence: CDR1 MDHEN, CDR2 SYDVKM. The CDR3 consists of 12 residues. CDR3 sequence (DNA): TGTGCCAGCAGTTTGCTACGGGAGCCCCAGCATTTT. Protein product: CASSLLREPQHF.

This rearrangement joins TRBV27 to TRBJ2-2; 7 nucleotides line up with TRBD1. This CDR3 has 15 amino acids. V lost 2 bases to trimming and J lost 7 bases; unmatched junction nucleotides: 7. The germline V gene has CDR1 MNHEY and CDR2 SMNVEV (reference sequence). CDR3 DNA sequence: TGTGCCAGCAGTTTAAGACAGGGTATAGGCGGGGAGCTGTTTTTT. Translated: CASSLRQGIGGELFF.

The chain couples TRBV5-1 to TRBJ2-2, with 10 bases that match TRBD1. CDR1 SGHRS and CDR2 YFSETQ come from the germline V gene. The ends lost 0 bases at V and 6 bases at J; junction bases unmatched: 8. CDR3 size: 17 residues. The CDR3 coding sequence is TGCGCCAGCAGCTTGGGCGGGACAGGGGCCCAAGCCGGGGAGCTGTTTTTT. It codes for CASSLGGTGAQAGELFF. Supplemented by reference TRBV5-1 and TRBJ2-2, the full variable domain reads KAGVTQTPRYLIKTRGQQVTLSCSPISGHRSVSWYQQTPGQGLQFLFEYFSETQRNKGNFPGRFSGRQFSNSRSEMNVSTLELGDSALYLCASSLGGTGAQAGELFFGEGSRLTVL.

This clone showed up just once. CDR3 nucleotides: TGTGCCAGCAGTTATGGGACTAGCGGATACAATGAGCAGTTCTTC. Its protein is CASSYGTSGYNEQFF. This chain connects TRBV6-5 to TRBJ2-1, with 11 bases matching TRBD2. The J segment lost 4 bases and the V segment lost 3 bases, leaving 2 bases of the junction unmatched. The CDR3 extends over 15 amino acids. The V gene's germline CDR1 is MNHEY and CDR2 SVGAGI.

V gene TRBV6-5 combines with J gene TRBJ2-1; possible D gene TRBD2, 6 bases. The CDR3 spans 14 residues. CDR1 is MNHEY and CDR2 is SVGAGI in the germline V gene. The germline V and J ends were trimmed by 6 bases and 6 bases, with 15 bases remaining between them. Written as DNA, the CDR3 is TGTGCCAGCAGCCCAGCTAGCGTGGTCAATGAGCAGTTCTTC. Translation gives CASSPASVVNEQFF.

The chain combines TRBV4-3 with TRBJ2-3; D perhaps matches TRBD2 (5 bases). Deletions cut 2 bases from V and 2 bases from J, with 17 bases between. The CDR3 consists of 17 residues. Germline-derived CDR1 and CDR2 are LGHNA and YSLEER. In DNA form, the CDR3 reads TGCGCCAGCAGCCAAAAGGTGGGTCCGGACTTCACAGATACGCAGTATTTT. It is translated as CASSQKVGPDFTDTQYF.

V gene TRBV6-5 combines with J gene TRBJ2-5; perhaps TRBD1 as D (5 bases). The end of the DNA aligns better with TRBJ2-7, so the J call may be wrong. Germline values: CDR1 MNHEY, CDR2 SVGAGI. The CDR3 sequence is 12 residues long. CDR3 in amino acids: CASRQGYYEQYF. Here the CDR3 DNA reads TGTGCCAGCCGCCAGGGTTACTACGAGCAGTACTTC.

This rearrangement joins TRBV5-1 to TRBJ2-3, with TRBD2 identical over 8 bases. Germline V lookup: CDR1 SGHRS, CDR2 YFSETQ. The CDR3 spans 16 residues. V lost 2 bases to trimming and J lost 6 bases; unmatched junction nucleotides: 11. The CDR3 reads CASSFEGAGGGDTQYF. CDR3 DNA sequence: TGCGCCAGCAGCTTTGAGGGTGCGGGAGGCGGCGATACGCAGTATTTT.

The chain joins TRBV6-5 to TRBJ2-5; D is unclear. CDR3 length: 14 amino acids. Trimming left V 6 bases short and J 5 bases short, with 16 bases between. Germline CDR1 reads MNHEY; CDR2 reads SVGAGI. CDR3 protein: CASSPAVSGETQYF. DNA of the CDR3: TGTGCCAGCAGCCCGGCGGTAAGTGGGGAGACCCAGTACTTC.

V usage is TRBV27 and J usage is TRBJ2-7, with 10 bases lining up with TRBD2. The CDR3 spans 15 residues. The ends lost 3 bases at V and 1 base at J; junction bases unmatched: 3. CDR1 is MNHEY and CDR2 is SMNVEV in the germline V gene (reference sequence). DNA of the CDR3: TGTGCCAGCAGTTTCGGACTAGCGGAGTCCTACGAGCAGTACTTC. It yields the protein CASSFGLAESYEQYF.

This rearrangement joins TRBV6-1 to TRBJ2-1; 8 nucleotides align to TRBD1. CDR1 MNHNS and CDR2 SASEGT come from the germline V gene. CDR3 length: 14 residues. V gave up 4 bases and J gave up 4 bases; unmatched junction bases: 3. This CDR3 is CASSAGQEYNEQFF. CDR3 sequence (DNA): TGTGCCAGCAGTGCGGGACAGGAGTACAATGAGCAGTTCTTC.

V usage is TRBV29-1 and J usage is TRBJ2-2, with 7 positions matching TRBD1. The trim removed 5 bases at V and 8 bases at J, leaving 8 bases unmatched. The germline V gene encodes CDR1 SQVTM and CDR2 ANQGSEA. The CDR3 runs to 13 residues. The CDR3 DNA reads TGCAGCGTTAAGGGACAGCGGCCTGGGGAGCTGTTTTTT. It translates to CSVKGQRPGELFF.

This clone was observed at least ten times. The chain joins TRBV27 to TRBJ2-3, with 10 bases lining up with TRBD2. The CDR3 consists of 18 residues. The V and J ends lost 4 bases and 5 bases, in that order; junction bases with no gene match: 15. Germline V lookup: CDR1 MNHEY, CDR2 SMNVEV (reference sequence). Written as DNA, the CDR3 is TGTGCCAGCAGTTCGGCTAGCGGGAGCCCCCAAGGGAGAGATACGCAGTATTTT. This translates into CASSSASGSPQGRDTQYF.

This chain uses TRBV7-9 with TRBJ1-1; D remains ambiguous. V lost 1 base and J lost 1, with 7 bases in between. Germline loops: CDR1 SEHNR, CDR2 FQNEAQ (reference sequence). CDR3 length equals 14 residues. In nucleotides, the CDR3 is TGTGCCAGCAGCTTAGTAACGGGGAACACTGAAGCTTTCTTT. This gives the protein CASSLVTGNTEAFF.

This clone was found a few times. V gene TRBV29-1 combines with J gene TRBJ2-1, with D perhaps matching TRBD1 (6 bases). The CDR3 sequence is 14 residues long. V lost 6 bases, J lost 1 base, and 13 bases lay in between. Germline V gene data show CDR1 as SQVTM and CDR2 as ANQGSEA. The CDR3 DNA reads TGCAGCGTGACAGGCCAAACTTCCTACAATGAGCAGTTCTTC. Its protein is CSVTGQTSYNEQFF.

This clone was recorded a few times. The J gene is TRBJ2-2, the V gene TRBV6-1; no definite D call. The CDR3 runs to 13 residues. Trimming removed 5 bases at V and 6 bases at J, with 10 bases between. The germline V gene encodes CDR1 MNHNS and CDR2 SASEGT. The CDR3 bases are TGTGCCAGCAGTCATCTAGTTCCCGGGGAGCTGTTTTTT. Amino acids: CASSHLVPGELFF.

The V gene is TRBV13, the J gene TRBJ2-1; D unclear. The CDR3 sequence is 14 residues long. In germline, CDR1 is PRHDT, CDR2 FYEKMQ (reference sequence). V was clipped by 0 bases and J by 4 bases, with 7 bases between them. The CDR3 DNA reads as TGTGCCAGCAGCTTAGGCCCTAGATACAATGAGCAGTTCTTC. Its translation is CASSLGPRYNEQFF.